These 14 T cell receptor beta chains came from one sample sequenced in a study of cytomegalovirus exposure and HLA in healthy donors. Primers: 60 Vbeta forward and 13 Jbeta reverse. Profiled with immunoSEQ multiplex PCR; TCRdb holds only in-frame clones, not every one. The data hold some 170,000 clones, with 70% to 80% observed a single time. Sample: PBMCs. These TCRs come from a man aged 60 to 75 in good health and CMV-seronegative.

The chain couples TRBV7-2 to TRBJ2-1, with D possibly matching TRBD2 (6 bases). CDR3 size: 14 residues. With 0 bases removed from V and 10 bases from J, the gap between germline ends came to 13 bases. From germline, CDR1 is SGHTA and CDR2 FQGNSA. DNA of the CDR3: TGTGCCAGCAGCTTAGCGGGAGGCTGGGAGGAGCAGTTCTTC. This translates into CASSLAGGWEEQFF.

The J gene is TRBJ2-2, the V gene TRBV9; TRBD2 is a possible D gene (6 bases). The CDR3 is made up of 15 amino acids. Between the trimmed V and J ends, which lost 4 bases and 0 bases, there was a span of 10 bases. From germline, CDR1 is SGDLS and CDR2 YYNGEE. The CDR3 DNA sequence: TGTGCCAGCAGCTACTGGGAGGCGAACACCGGGGAGCTGTTTTTT. Its protein is CASSYWEANTGELFF.

The chain carries TRBV28 and TRBJ2-7; 7 nucleotides line up with TRBD1. The CDR3 runs 16 residues. In germline, CDR1 is MDHEN, CDR2 SYDVKM. V gave up 4 bases and J gave up 4 bases; unmatched junction bases: 13. CDR3 sequence (DNA): TGTGCCAGCAGTTCCCCCGGACAGGAGGAAGGGTACGAGCAGTACTTC. Its protein product is CASSSPGQEEGYEQYF.

The rearrangement links TRBV21-1 to TRBJ2-7; whether TRBD1, the table's D call, matches the DNA was not checked. TRBV21-1 is shown as a pseudogene. CDR3 length equals 15 residues. CDR3 DNA sequence: TGTGCCAGCAGTGGGGCGACAGGGGAGTCCTACGAGCAGTACTTC. Protein sequence: CASSGATGESYEQYF.

The rearrangement joins TRBV9 to TRBJ2-1, with a tentative D call TRBD2 (6 bases). Germline V gives CDR1 SGDLS, CDR2 YYNGEE. V was shortened by 3 bases and J by 4 bases, with 14 bases between the two germline ends. The CDR3 contains 15 residues. The CDR3 sequence: CASSGRIAAYNEQFF. CDR3 coding DNA: TGTGCCAGCAGCGGGAGGATAGCGGCATACAATGAGCAGTTCTTC. Variable domain in full (rest from reference TRBV9 and TRBJ2-1): DSGVTQTPKHLITATGQRVTLRCSPRSGDLSVYWYQQSLDQGLQFLIQYYNGEERAKGNILERFSAQQFPDLHSELNLSSLELGDSALYFCASSGRIAAYNEQFFGPGTRLTVL.

This chain connects TRBV2 to TRBJ2-1; 7 bases map to TRBD2. CDR1 and CDR2 (germline): SNHLY, FYNNEI. J gave up 9 bases and V 7 bases, and 9 bases lay outside the gene matches. The CDR3 length is 13 residues. CDR3: CASTGGSRLEQFF. Written as DNA, the CDR3 is TGTGCCAGCACCGGGGGGTCTAGGCTTGAGCAGTTCTTC.

The chain uses TRBV5-4 and TRBJ1-3, with a tentative D call TRBD1 (6 bases). The CDR3 contains 14 residues. CDR1 is SGHNT and CDR2 is YYREEE in the germline V gene (reference sequence). V lost 0 bases to trimming and J lost 2 bases, with 6 bases between them. The CDR3 loop reads CASSLGTAGNTIYF. As DNA, the CDR3 is TGTGCCAGCAGCTTGGGGACAGCTGGAAACACCATATATTTT.

V and J are TRBV15 and TRBJ1-5; 10 positions match TRBD1. V dropped 8 bases and J dropped 0; count of bases not matched to a gene: 1. Germline V gene lookup returns CDR1 LNHNV and CDR2 YYDKDF (reference sequence). The CDR3 covers 14 residues. The CDR3 DNA follows: TGTGCCACCGGGACAGGGGATAGCAATCAGCCCCAGCATTTT. Protein: CATGTGDSNQPQHF.

This clone has more than one count but fewer than ten. This chain's CDR3 is CASSLGPSSGEQYF. The CDR3 DNA sequence: TGTGCCAGCAGCTTAGGTCCTAGCAGTGGCGAGCAGTACTTC. This rearrangement joins TRBV7-2 to TRBJ2-7; weak D call: TRBD2 (5 bases). V was pared by 1 base and J by 6 bases, with 13 bases between. In germline, CDR1 is SGHTA, CDR2 FQGNSA. The CDR3 extends over 14 amino acids.

The chain has TRBV21-1 and TRBJ2-5; the tabulated D call, TRBD1, remains unverified against the DNA. TRBV21-1 is shown as a pseudogene. The CDR3 sequence is 15 residues long. The CDR3 reads CASSTIGTGRETQYF. The CDR3 region has the DNA TGTGCCAGCAGCACTATTGGGACAGGGCGGGAGACCCAGTACTTC.

This clone was seen only a few times. The V gene is TRBV4-1, the J gene TRBJ2-7; TRBD2 matches at 10 bases. Germline lookup yields CDR1 MGHRA and CDR2 YSYEKL. J gave up 5 bases and V 4 bases, and 2 bases lay outside the gene matches. The CDR3 is 13 amino acids. In DNA form, the CDR3 reads TGCGCCAGCAGCCCGGGACTAGCGCACGAGCAGTACTTC. Translating gives CASSPGLAHEQYF.

J is TRBJ2-5 and V is TRBV11-3, with 11 positions matching TRBD1. Germline V lookup: CDR1 SGHNT, CDR2 YENEEA. V was clipped by 5 bases and J by 5 bases; unmatched bases: 1. CDR3 size: 13 residues. The CDR3, as DNA: TGTGCCAGCAGCGGGACAGGGGGTGAGACCCAGTACTTC. This codes for CASSGTGGETQYF. Supplemented by reference TRBV11-3 and TRBJ2-5, the full variable domain reads EAGVVQSPRYKIIEKKQPVAFWCNPISGHNTLYWYLQNLGQGPELLIRYENEEAVDDSQLPKDRFSAERLKGVDSTLKIQPAELGDSAVYLCASSGTGGETQYFGPGTRLLVL.

The rearrangement links TRBV27 to TRBJ1-6; 9 bases line up with TRBD1. The ends lost 6 bases at V and 9 bases at J; junction bases unmatched: 12. The CDR3 has 16 residues. Germline V gene sequence: CDR1 MNHEY, CDR2 SMNVEV (reference sequence). CDR3 coding DNA: TGTGCCAGCAGCCCCCCCGCCGGGACAGGGATTTCACCCCTCCACTTT. The encoded protein is CASSPPAGTGISPLHF.

The V gene is TRBV28, the J gene TRBJ2-5; perhaps TRBD1 as D (5 bases). The CDR3 is made up of 15 amino acids. Germline V gene lookup returns CDR1 MDHEN and CDR2 SYDVKM. Trimming removed 5 bases from V and 3 bases from J, with 16 bases in between. CDR3 loop: CASSTMLGAEETQYF. The CDR3, as DNA: TGTGCCAGCAGTACTATGCTAGGGGCGGAAGAGACCCAGTACTTC.